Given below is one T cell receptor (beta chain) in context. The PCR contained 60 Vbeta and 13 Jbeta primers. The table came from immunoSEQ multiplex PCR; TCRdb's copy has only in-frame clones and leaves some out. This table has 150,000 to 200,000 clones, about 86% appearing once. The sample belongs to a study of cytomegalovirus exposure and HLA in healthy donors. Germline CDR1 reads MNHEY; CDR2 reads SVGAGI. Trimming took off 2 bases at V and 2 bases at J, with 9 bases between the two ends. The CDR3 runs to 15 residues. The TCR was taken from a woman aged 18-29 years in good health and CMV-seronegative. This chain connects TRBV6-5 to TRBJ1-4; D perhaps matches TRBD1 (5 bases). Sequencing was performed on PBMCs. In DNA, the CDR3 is TGTGCCAGCAGTTACAGGGGTGGTACTAATGAAAAACTGTTTTTT. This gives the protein CASSYRGGTNEKLFF.